A selection of T cell receptor beta chains follows, all from one sample in a study of T-cell memory formation after mild COVID-19. One entry per CDR3 protein, called by TCRdb with MiXCR from the 5' RACE reads. The sample lists about 180,000 distinct CDR3 sequences; approximately 16% were seen once. Source material: PBMCs or a T cell subset sorted from them (not recorded which). These receptors all come from an adult woman who had mild COVID-19 (a few samples of this study predate the infection). Cell type and time point are not known. CDR3s include the opening cysteine and the closing phenylalanine or tryptophan. A D gene is named only where the DNA matches it firmly. A row's size may be missing; if present it is once, few, many or a size class.

J gene,V gene,clone size,D gene,CDR3 protein,CDR3 DNA
TRBJ2-7,TRBV5-4,.,TRBD1,CASSPGTGSAYEQYF,TGTGCCAGCAGCCCCGGGACAGGGAGTGCTTACGAGCAGTACTTC
TRBJ1-5,TRBV6-1,few,TRBD1,CASSVGQGNQPQHF,TGTGCCAGCAGTGTAGGACAGGGGAATCAGCCCCAGCATTTT
TRBJ1-2,TRBV20-1,many,TRBD1,CSASAGQPYGYTF,TGCAGTGCTAGTGCGGGACAGCCCTATGGCTACACCTTC
TRBJ2-2,TRBV6-2/TRBV6-3,few,.,CASSYYRASNTGELFF,TGTGCCAGCAGTTATTACAGGGCCTCGAACACCGGGGAGCTGTTTTTT
TRBJ2-1,TRBV5-1,.,TRBD1,CASSLPGQIYNEQFF,TGCGCCAGCAGCTTACCGGGACAGATCTACAATGAGCAGTTCTTC
TRBJ2-7,TRBV5-1,.,.,CASSLEGEQYF,TGCGCCAGCAGCTTGGAAGGCGAGCAGTACTTC
TRBJ2-5,TRBV7-6,few,.,CASSLALGTPRTQYF,TGTGCCAGCAGCTTAGCGTTAGGGACACCTCGGACCCAGTACTTC
TRBJ1-1,TRBV9,few,TRBD1,CASSLGQGDRVTEAFF,TGTGCCAGCAGCTTGGGACAGGGGGACCGGGTCACTGAAGCTTTCTTT
TRBJ1-4,TRBV5-1,.,.,CASSFEATNEKLFF,TGCGCCAGCAGCTTTGAAGCAACTAATGAAAAACTGTTTTTT
TRBJ1-5,TRBV20-1,few,TRBD1,CSANRGSEQPQHF,TGCAGTGCTAACAGGGGATCAGAGCAGCCCCAGCATTTT
TRBJ2-7,TRBV3-1,few,TRBD2,CASSQSGRVYRYEQYF,TGTGCCAGCAGCCAGAGCGGGAGGGTATACCGATACGAGCAGTACTTC
TRBJ2-2,TRBV18,many,.,CASSPGTANTGELFF,TGTGCCAGCTCACCCGGGACGGCCAACACCGGGGAGCTGTTTTTT
TRBJ2-7,TRBV7-8,few,TRBD1,CASRRDRATEQYF,TGTGCCAGCAGGCGGGACAGGGCGACCGAGCAGTACTTC
TRBJ1-5,TRBV2,.,.,CASRAAGSNQPQHF,TGTGCCAGCAGAGCCGCCGGTAGCAATCAGCCCCAGCATTTT
TRBJ2-3,TRBV18,few,.,CASSLTGLGADTQYF,TGTGCCAGCTCACTTACAGGGCTCGGCGCAGATACGCAGTATTTT
TRBJ2-7,TRBV12-3/TRBV12-4,few,.,CASSLSTGVEQYF,TGTGCCAGCAGTTTGTCCACGGGCGTGGAGCAGTACTTC
TRBJ1-2,TRBV6-5,.,.,CASRAEIATNYGYTF,TGTGCCAGCAGAGCCGAAATAGCTACTAACTATGGCTACACCTTC
TRBJ2-3,TRBV12-3/TRBV12-4,.,TRBD2,CASSFGTSGERDTQYF,TGTGCCAGCAGTTTCGGGACTAGCGGGGAGAGAGATACGCAGTATTTT
TRBJ2-7,TRBV7-2,few,TRBD1,CASSFRTGTSSYEQYF,TGTGCCAGCAGCTTCCGGACAGGAACCTCCTCCTACGAGCAGTACTTC
TRBJ2-5,TRBV5-1,medium-sized,.,CASSLSGGVQETQYF,TGCGCCAGCAGCTTGTCGGGGGGCGTCCAAGAGACCCAGTACTTC
TRBJ2-3,TRBV29-1,many,.,CTGTGVSTDTQYF,TGCACCGGGACTGGGGTGTCGACAGATACGCAGTATTTT
TRBJ1-6,TRBV7-3,few,TRBD1,CASSLRDRGTPLHF,TGTGCCAGCAGCCTCCGGGACAGGGGTACACCCCTCCACTTT
TRBJ1-2,TRBV7-9,few,.,CASSLTFMDGYTF,TGTGCCAGCAGCCTCACTTTCATGGATGGCTACACCTTC
TRBJ2-7,TRBV27,.,TRBD1,CASSLSRTGKRYEQYF,TGTGCCAGCAGTTTATCGAGGACAGGGAAAAGGTACGAGCAGTACTTC
TRBJ2-3,TRBV6-1,.,.,CASSGPLDYRGTDTQYF,TGTGCCAGCAGTGGGCCCCTGGACTATCGGGGCACAGATACGCAGTATTTT
TRBJ2-5,TRBV10-3,few,TRBD1,CAIRPDRGNRETQYF,TGTGCCATCAGGCCCGACAGGGGGAACAGGGAGACCCAGTACTTC
TRBJ2-5,TRBV15,.,.,CATKRPERETQYF,TGTGCCACCAAAAGGCCCGAGCGCGAGACCCAGTACTTC
TRBJ2-5,TRBV5-1,few,.,CASSLDSGAGLKTQYF,TGCGCCAGCAGCTTGGATAGCGGAGCAGGGTTAAAGACCCAGTACTTC
TRBJ2-2,TRBV5-6,.,.,CASSLAGGADLGELFF,TGTGCCAGCAGCTTGGCCGGTGGGGCAGACCTCGGGGAGCTGTTTTTT
TRBJ1-1,TRBV6-2/TRBV6-3,.,TRBD1,CASSYSGGQVDTEAFF,TGTGCCAGCAGTTACTCAGGGGGACAGGTGGACACTGAAGCTTTCTTT
TRBJ2-1,TRBV24-1,.,.,CATSDWAAFDEQFF,TGTGCCACCAGTGACTGGGCTGCCTTCGATGAGCAGTTCTTC
TRBJ2-2,TRBV20-1,few,.,CSATRILQNTGELFF,TGCAGTGCAACTAGAATTCTACAGAACACCGGGGAGCTGTTTTTT
TRBJ2-1,TRBV19,.,.,CASNGGRSYNEQFF,TGTGCCAGTAACGGGGGGCGTTCCTACAATGAGCAGTTCTTC
TRBJ2-3,TRBV5-4,.,.,CASSLVFGLADTQYF,TGTGCCAGCAGCTTGGTATTTGGGTTGGCAGATACGCAGTATTTT
TRBJ2-3,TRBV18,few,.,CASSPLPTDTQYF,TGTGCCAGCTCACCATTGCCCACAGATACGCAGTATTTT
TRBJ1-2,TRBV7-2,.,.,CASSLEGGYGYTF,TGTGCCAGCAGCTTAGAAGGCGGGTATGGCTACACCTTC
TRBJ2-2,TRBV7-8,.,TRBD2,CASSPSGGTGELFF,TGTGCCAGCAGCCCGTCGGGGGGAACCGGGGAGCTGTTTTTT
TRBJ2-5,TRBV28,few,.,CASTPGHPGQETQYF,TGTGCCAGCACCCCGGGACATCCAGGTCAAGAGACCCAGTACTTC
TRBJ2-2,TRBV7-2,.,TRBD2,CASSSSGLAGAGTGELFF,TGTGCCAGCAGCTCTTCAGGACTAGCGGGAGCAGGCACCGGGGAGCTGTTTTTT
TRBJ1-1,TRBV5-1,many,TRBD1,CASSLDGQGNTEAFF,TGCGCCAGCAGCTTGGACGGACAGGGGAACACTGAAGCTTTCTTT
TRBJ1-1,TRBV29-1,few,TRBD1,CSMRTGRDTEAFF,TGCAGCATGCGGACAGGCCGGGACACTGAAGCTTTCTTT
TRBJ1-5,TRBV6-2/TRBV6-3,.,.,CASSRTGNQPQHF,TGTGCCAGCAGTCGGACGGGAAATCAGCCCCAGCATTTT